The present TCR beta chain was sequenced within a study of blood T cells in healthy people across ages. The germline CDR1 and CDR2 sequences are SQVTM and ANQGSEA. CDR3 size: 14 residues. The second PCR ran about 6 to 12 cycles with a sample-barcoded 5' primer and J-beta primers. One entry per CDR3 protein results from TCRdb running MiXCR on the 5' RACE reads. The profile shows 600,000 to 800,000 distinct CDR3 sequences, more than 45% of them singletons. About this clonotype itself: The antigen is not known. This may arise from a read error, as a much more abundant clone is one base away.

It was approximately 10 milliliters of peripheral blood that were drawn from each donor. Regarding the study as a whole: Reliance upon unsorted PBMCs precluded definitive naive versus antigen-experienced comparison.

The receptor was derived from a woman aged 80 or over in good health. The V gene is TRBV29-1, the J gene TRBJ2-1; D may be TRBD1 (6 bases). The sequenced material came from blood. The CDR3 loop is CSVAQPRGYKEQFF. CDR3 sequence (DNA): TGCAGCGTTGCACAGCCTAGGGGGTACAAGGAGCAGTTCTTC.